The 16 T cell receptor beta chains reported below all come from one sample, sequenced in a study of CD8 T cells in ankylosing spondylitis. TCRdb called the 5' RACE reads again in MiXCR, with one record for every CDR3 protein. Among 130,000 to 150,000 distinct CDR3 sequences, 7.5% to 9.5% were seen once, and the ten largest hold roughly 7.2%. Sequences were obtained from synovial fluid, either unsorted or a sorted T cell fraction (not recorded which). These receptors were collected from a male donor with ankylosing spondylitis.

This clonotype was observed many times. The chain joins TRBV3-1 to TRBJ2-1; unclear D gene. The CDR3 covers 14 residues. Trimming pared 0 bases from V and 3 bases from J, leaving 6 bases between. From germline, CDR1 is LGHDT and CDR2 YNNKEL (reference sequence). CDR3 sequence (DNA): TGTGCCAGCAGCCAAGATCAGAGCTACAATGAGCAGTTCTTC. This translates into CASSQDQSYNEQFF.

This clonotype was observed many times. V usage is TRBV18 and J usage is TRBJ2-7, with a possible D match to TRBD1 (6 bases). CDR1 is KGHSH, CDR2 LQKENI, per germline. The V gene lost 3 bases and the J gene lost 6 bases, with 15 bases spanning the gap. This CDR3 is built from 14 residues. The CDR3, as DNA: TGTGCCAGCTCACCTACAGGGAACGGTGGCGAGCAGTACTTC. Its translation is CASSPTGNGGEQYF. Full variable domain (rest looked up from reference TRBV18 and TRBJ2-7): NAGVMQNPRHLVRRRGQEARLRCSPMKGHSHVYWYRQLPEEGLKFMVYLQKENIIDESGMPKERFSAEFPKEGPSILRIQQVVRGDSAAYFCASSPTGNGGEQYFGPGTRLTVT.

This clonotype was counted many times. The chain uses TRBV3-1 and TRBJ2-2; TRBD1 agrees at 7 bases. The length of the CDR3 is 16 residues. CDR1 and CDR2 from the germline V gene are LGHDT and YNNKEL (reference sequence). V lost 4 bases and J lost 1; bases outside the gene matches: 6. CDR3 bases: TGTGCCAGCAGCCGCGCGAGGACAGGGAACACCGGGGAGCTGTTTTTT. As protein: CASSRARTGNTGELFF. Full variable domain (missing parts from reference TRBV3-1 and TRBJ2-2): DTAVSQTPKYLVTQMGNDKSIKCEQNLGHDTMYWYKQDSKKFLKIMFSYNNKELIINETVPNRFSPKSPDKAHLNLHINSLELGDSAVYFCASSRARTGNTGELFFGEGSRLTVL.

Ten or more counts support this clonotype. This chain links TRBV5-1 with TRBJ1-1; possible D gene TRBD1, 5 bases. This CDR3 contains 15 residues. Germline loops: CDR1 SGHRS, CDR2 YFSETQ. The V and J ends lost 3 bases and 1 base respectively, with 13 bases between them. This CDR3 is CASSSQGGTNTEAFF. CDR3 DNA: TGCGCCAGCAGCTCCCAGGGCGGGACGAACACTGAAGCTTTCTTT. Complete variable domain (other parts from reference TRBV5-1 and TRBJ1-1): KAGVTQTPRYLIKTRGQQVTLSCSPISGHRSVSWYQQTPGQGLQFLFEYFSETQRNKGNFPGRFSGRQFSNSRSEMNVSTLELGDSALYLCASSSQGGTNTEAFFGQGTRLTVV.

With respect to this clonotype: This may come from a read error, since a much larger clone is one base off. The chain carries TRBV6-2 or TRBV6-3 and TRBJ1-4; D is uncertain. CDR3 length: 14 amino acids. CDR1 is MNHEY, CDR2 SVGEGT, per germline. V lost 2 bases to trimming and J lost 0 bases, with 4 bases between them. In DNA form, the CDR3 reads TGTGCCAGCAGTTACGGTGCAACTAATGAAAAACTGTTTTTT. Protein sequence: CASSYGATNEKLFF.

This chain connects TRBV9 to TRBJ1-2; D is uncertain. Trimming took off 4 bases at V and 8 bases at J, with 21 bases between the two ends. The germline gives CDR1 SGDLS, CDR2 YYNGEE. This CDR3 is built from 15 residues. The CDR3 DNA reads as TGTGCCAGCAGCATCGTCGACGGGCCAAGTGGCGGCTACACCTTC. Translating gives CASSIVDGPSGGYTF.

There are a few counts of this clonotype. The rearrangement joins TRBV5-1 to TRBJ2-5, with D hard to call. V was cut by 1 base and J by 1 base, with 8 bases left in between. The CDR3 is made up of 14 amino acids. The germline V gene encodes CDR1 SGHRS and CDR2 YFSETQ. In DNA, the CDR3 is TGCGCCAGCAGCTTGTTGTCCGCCCAAGAGACCCAGTACTTC. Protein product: CASSLLSAQETQYF. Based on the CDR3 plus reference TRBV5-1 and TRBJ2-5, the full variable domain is KAGVTQTPRYLIKTRGQQVTLSCSPISGHRSVSWYQQTPGQGLQFLFEYFSETQRNKGNFPGRFSGRQFSNSRSEMNVSTLELGDSALYLCASSLLSAQETQYFGPGTRLLVL.

The chain's CDR3 is CASSPIAQSSYNEQFF. The CDR3 DNA sequence: TGTGCCAGCTCACCAATTGCGCAGAGCTCCTACAATGAGCAGTTCTTC. The chain couples TRBV18 to TRBJ2-1; D is unclear. Trimming cost V 2 bases and J 0 bases, with 11 bases left between them. CDR1 KGHSH and CDR2 LQKENI come from the germline V gene. The CDR3 runs 16 residues.

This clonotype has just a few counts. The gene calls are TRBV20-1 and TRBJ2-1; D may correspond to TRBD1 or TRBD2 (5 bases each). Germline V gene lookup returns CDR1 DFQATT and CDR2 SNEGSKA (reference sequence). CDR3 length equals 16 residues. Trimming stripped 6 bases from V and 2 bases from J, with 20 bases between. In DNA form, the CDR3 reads TGCAGTGCCGTGGGGGTCACCGACAGTACCTACAATGAGCAGTTCTTC. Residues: CSAVGVTDSTYNEQFF.

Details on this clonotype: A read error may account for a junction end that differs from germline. CDR3 in amino acids: CASSFSANTQFF. CDR3 sequence (DNA): TGTGCCAGCAGCTTTTCTGCTAATACGCAGTTTTTT. The chain joins TRBV7-3 to TRBJ2-3; no firm D call. The CDR3 extends over 12 amino acids. CDR1 and CDR2 (germline): SGHTA, FQGTGA.

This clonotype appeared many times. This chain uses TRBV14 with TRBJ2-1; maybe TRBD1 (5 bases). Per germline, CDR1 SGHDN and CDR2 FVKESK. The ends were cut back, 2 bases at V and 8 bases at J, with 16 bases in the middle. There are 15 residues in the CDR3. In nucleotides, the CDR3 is TGTGCCAGCAGCCAACGGCAGTGGGGCCACCATGAGCAGTTCTTC. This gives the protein CASSQRQWGHHEQFF.

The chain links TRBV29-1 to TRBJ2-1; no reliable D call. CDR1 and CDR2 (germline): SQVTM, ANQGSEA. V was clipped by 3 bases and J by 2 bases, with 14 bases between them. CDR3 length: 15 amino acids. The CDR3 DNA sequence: TGCAGCGTTGAGCGGAACCTCCTAACCTACAATGAGCAGTTCTTC. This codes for CSVERNLLTYNEQFF.

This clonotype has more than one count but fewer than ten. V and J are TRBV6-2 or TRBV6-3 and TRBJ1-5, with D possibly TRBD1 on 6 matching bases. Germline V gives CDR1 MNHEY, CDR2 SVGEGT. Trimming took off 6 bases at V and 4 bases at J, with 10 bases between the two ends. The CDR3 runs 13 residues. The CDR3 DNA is TGTGCCAGCAGAGACAGGCAGAATCAGCCCCAGCATTTT. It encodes CASRDRQNQPQHF.

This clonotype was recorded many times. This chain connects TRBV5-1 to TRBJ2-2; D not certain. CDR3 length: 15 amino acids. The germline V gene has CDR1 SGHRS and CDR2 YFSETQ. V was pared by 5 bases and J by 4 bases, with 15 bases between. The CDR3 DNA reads TGCGCCAGCAGAAATTTGACGGGTGGCACCGGGGAGCTGTTTTTT. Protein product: CASRNLTGGTGELFF.

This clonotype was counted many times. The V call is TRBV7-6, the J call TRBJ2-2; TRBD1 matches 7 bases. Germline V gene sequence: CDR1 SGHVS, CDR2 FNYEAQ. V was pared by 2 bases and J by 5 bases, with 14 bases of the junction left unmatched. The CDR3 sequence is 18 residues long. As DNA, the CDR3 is TGTGCCAGCAGCTTAAGGGGAAGACAGGGTCGAATGACCGGGGAGCTGTTTTTT. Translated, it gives CASSLRGRQGRMTGELFF.

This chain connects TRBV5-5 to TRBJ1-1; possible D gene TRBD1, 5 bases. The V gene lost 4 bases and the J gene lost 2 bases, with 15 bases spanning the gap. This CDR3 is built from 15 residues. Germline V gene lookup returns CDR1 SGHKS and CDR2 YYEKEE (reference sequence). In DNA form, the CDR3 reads TGTGCCAGCAGCCCAAGGGGCCGCCACAACACTGAAGCTTTCTTT. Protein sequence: CASSPRGRHNTEAFF.